Following are 6 T cell receptor beta chains from one sample sequenced in a study of shared clonotypes between healthy human individuals. Profiling relied on immunoSEQ multiplex PCR, and the TCRdb table lists in-frame clones only, not all of them. Among over a million clones listed, 95% to 99% were seen once. Sequenced material: naive CD4+ T cells sorted from blood. Sample subset: CD45RA+ positively selected. The source is a man aged 25-40 years in good health.

The chain carries TRBV6-5 and TRBJ2-3; D is unclear. CDR1 is MNHEY and CDR2 is SVGAGI in the germline V gene. Between the trimmed V and J ends, which lost 4 bases and 5 bases, there was a span of 10 bases. The CDR3 is 13 residues long. The CDR3 coding sequence is TGTGCCAGCAGTTCTCACTTGAGAGATACGCAGTATTTT. It yields the protein CASSSHLRDTQYF.

The CDR3 sequence: CASSLESPWLAGVFNEQFF. For the CDR3, the DNA is TGTGCCAGCAGCTTAGAAAGCCCCTGGCTAGCGGGAGTTTTCAATGAGCAGTTCTTC. J is TRBJ2-1 and V is TRBV7-9; 10 bases align to TRBD2. Germline V gene sequence: CDR1 SEHNR, CDR2 FQNEAQ (reference sequence). The CDR3 is made up of 19 amino acids. The J segment lost 6 bases and the V segment lost 1 base, leaving 15 bases of the junction unmatched.

The rearrangement uses TRBV21-1 and TRBJ2-7; the table's D gene call, TRBD2, was not cross checked with the DNA. TRBV21-1 constitutes a pseudogene. The CDR3 totals 15 residues. The CDR3: CASKFGNGRSYEQYF. DNA of the CDR3: TGTGCCAGCAAATTCGGGAACGGGAGAAGCTACGAGCAGTACTTC.

The chain uses TRBV30 and TRBJ1-2, with 8 bases identical to TRBD1. The germline gives CDR1 GTSNPN, CDR2 SVGIG (reference sequence). The CDR3 spans 14 residues. V lost 2 bases, J lost 4 bases, and 6 bases stayed unmatched. DNA for the CDR3: TGTGCCTGGAGTCCGGGACAGGCTATCTATGGCTACACCTTC. Translating it yields CAWSPGQAIYGYTF.

The rearrangement uses TRBV11-2 and TRBJ1-5, with D possibly TRBD1 on 5 matching bases. This CDR3 is 17 amino acids long. V lost 5 bases and J lost 3, with 20 bases in between. Germline loops: CDR1 SGHAT, CDR2 FQNNGV. The CDR3 here is CASSLSGSKAFNQPQHF. DNA for the CDR3: TGTGCCAGCAGCCTATCAGGGTCAAAGGCCTTCAATCAGCCCCAGCATTTT.

The genes are TRBV5-4 and TRBJ2-3; TRBD2 is a possible D gene (6 bases). The V end was cut by 2 bases, the J end by 2 bases, with 18 bases between. Germline V CDR1 and CDR2: SGHNT, YYREEE (reference sequence). This CDR3 spans 17 amino acids. DNA of the CDR3: TGTGCCAGCAGCTTCCCCGGGAGCGCTACGTTCACAGATACGCAGTATTTT. This sequence encodes CASSFPGSATFTDTQYF. Combining the CDR3 with reference TRBV5-4 and TRBJ2-3 gives the whole variable domain ETGVTQSPTHLIKTRGQQVTLRCSSQSGHNTVSWYQQALGQGPQFIFQYYREEENGRGNFPPRFSGLQFPNYSSELNVNALELDDSALYLCASSFPGSATFTDTQYFGPGTRLTVL.